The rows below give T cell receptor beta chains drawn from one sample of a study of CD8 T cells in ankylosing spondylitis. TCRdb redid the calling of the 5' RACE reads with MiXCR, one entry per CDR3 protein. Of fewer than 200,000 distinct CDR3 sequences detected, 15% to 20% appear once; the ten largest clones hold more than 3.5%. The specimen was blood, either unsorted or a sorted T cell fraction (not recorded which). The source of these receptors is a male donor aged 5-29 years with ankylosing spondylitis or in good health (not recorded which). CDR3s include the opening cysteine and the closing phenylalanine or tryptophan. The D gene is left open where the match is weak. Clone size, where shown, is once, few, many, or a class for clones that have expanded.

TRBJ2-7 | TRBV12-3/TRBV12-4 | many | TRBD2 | CASSLISGSSYEQYF | TGTGCCAGCAGTTTGATTAGCGGGAGTTCGTACGAGCAGTACTTC
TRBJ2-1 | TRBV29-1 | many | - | CSTLVGASYNEQFF | TGCAGCACGTTGGTGGGAGCCTCCTACAATGAGCAGTTCTTC
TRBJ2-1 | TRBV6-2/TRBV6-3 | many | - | CASSPAERKQFF | TGTGCCAGCAGCCCCGCTGAGCGGAAGCAGTTCTTC
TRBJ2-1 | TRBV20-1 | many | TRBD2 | CSARSLAGGSIYNEQFF | TGCAGTGCTAGGTCTTTGGCTGGCGGGAGCATCTACAATGAGCAGTTCTTC
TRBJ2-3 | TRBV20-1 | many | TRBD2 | CSADRRREGTDTQYF | TGCAGTGCTGATCGAAGGCGGGAGGGCACAGATACGCAGTATTTT
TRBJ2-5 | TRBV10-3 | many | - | CAISDRETQYF | TGTGCCATCAGTGACCGAGAGACCCAGTACTTC
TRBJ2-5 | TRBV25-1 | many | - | CASSEGRGETQYF | TGTGCCAGCAGTGAAGGTCGCGGGGAGACCCAGTACTTC
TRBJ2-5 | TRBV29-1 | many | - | CSVLSRGREQTQYF | TGCAGCGTTTTATCTCGGGGTCGTGAGCAGACCCAGTACTTC
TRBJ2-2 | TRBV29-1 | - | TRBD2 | CSVAAGGGLGELFF | TGCAGCGTTGCAGCGGGGGGAGGTCTAGGGGAGCTGTTTTTT
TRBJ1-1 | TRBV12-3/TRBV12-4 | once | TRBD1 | CASRFYTGTGGTEAFF | TGTGCCAGCAGGTTTTACACCGGGACAGGGGGAACTGAAGCTTTCTTT
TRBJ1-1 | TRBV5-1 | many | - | CASRSGGTEAFF | TGCGCCAGCAGGTCAGGAGGTACTGAAGCTTTCTTT
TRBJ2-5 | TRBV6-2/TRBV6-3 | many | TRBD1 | CASSYAGQGRETQYF | TGTGCCAGCAGTTACGCCGGACAGGGCAGAGAGACCCAGTACTTC
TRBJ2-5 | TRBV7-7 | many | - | CASSLAAGAETQYF | TGTGCCAGCAGCTTAGCAGCTGGGGCGGAGACCCAGTACTTC
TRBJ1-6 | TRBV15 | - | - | CATSTQSDSPLHF | TGTGCCACCAGCACCCAATCGGATTCACCCCTCCACTTT
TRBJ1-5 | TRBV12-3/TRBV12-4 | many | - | CASTRGADQPQHF | TGTGCCAGCACCCGGGGGGCGGATCAGCCCCAGCATTTT
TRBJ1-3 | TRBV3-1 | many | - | CASSADNSGNTIYF | TGTGCCAGCAGCGCGGACAACTCTGGAAACACCATATATTTT
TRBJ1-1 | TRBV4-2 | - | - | CASSQDPQVNTEAFF | TGTGCCAGCAGCCAAGACCCACAGGTGAACACTGAAGCTTTCTTT
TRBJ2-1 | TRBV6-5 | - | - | CASSYDAYNEQFF | TGTGCCAGCAGTTACGATGCCTACAATGAGCAGTTCTTC
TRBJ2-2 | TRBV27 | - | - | CASRNDPGELFF | TGTGCCAGCCGAAACGATCCCGGGGAGCTGTTTTTT
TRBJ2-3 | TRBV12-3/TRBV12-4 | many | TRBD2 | CASSLPGRGTDTQYF | TGTGCCAGCAGTCTCCCCGGGAGGGGCACAGATACGCAGTATTTT
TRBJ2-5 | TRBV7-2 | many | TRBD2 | CASSRGLVRETQYF | TGTGCCAGCAGCAGGGGACTAGTTAGGGAGACCCAGTACTTC
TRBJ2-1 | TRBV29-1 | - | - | CSVETGGYNEQFF | TGCAGCGTCGAGACAGGTGGCTACAATGAGCAGTTCTTC
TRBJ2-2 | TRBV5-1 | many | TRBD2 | CASSRLSSGVTSEGLTGELFF | TGCGCCAGCAGCCGACTTTCCTCGGGGGTCACTAGCGAGGGGCTCACCGGGGAGCTGTTTTTT
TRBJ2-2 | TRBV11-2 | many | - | CASSFYVEGPNTGELFF | TGTGCCAGCAGCTTTTACGTCGAGGGTCCAAACACCGGGGAGCTGTTTTTT
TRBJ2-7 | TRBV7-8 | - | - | CASSLGQMSSYEQYF | TGTGCCAGCAGCTTAGGGCAGATGAGCTCCTACGAGCAGTACTTC
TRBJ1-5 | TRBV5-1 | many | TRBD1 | CASSPGQGQPQHF | TGCGCCAGCAGCCCCGGACAGGGGCAGCCCCAGCATTTT
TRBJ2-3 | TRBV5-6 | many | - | CASSTDRGSDTQYF | TGTGCCAGCAGCACGGATCGGGGCTCAGATACGCAGTATTTT
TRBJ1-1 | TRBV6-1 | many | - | CASSEWGDTEAFF | TGTGCCAGCAGTGAATGGGGGGACACTGAAGCTTTCTTT
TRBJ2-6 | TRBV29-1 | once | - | CSVGTRSGANVLTF | TGCAGCGTTGGAACCCGCTCTGGGGCCAACGTCCTGACTTTC
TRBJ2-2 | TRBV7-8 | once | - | CASSEWLNTGELFF | TGTGCCAGCTCGGAATGGCTGAACACCGGGGAGCTGTTTTTT
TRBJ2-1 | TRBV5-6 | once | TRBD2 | CASSFIAGEQFF | TGTGCCAGCAGCTTCATAGCGGGAGAGCAGTTCTTC
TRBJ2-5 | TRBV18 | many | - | CASPYRVRTRKTQYF | TGTGCCAGCCCCTACAGGGTCCGGACGAGGAAGACCCAGTACTTC
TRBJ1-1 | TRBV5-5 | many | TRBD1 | CASSIATGGAFF | TGTGCCAGCAGCATAGCGACAGGGGGAGCTTTCTTT
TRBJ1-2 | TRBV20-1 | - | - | CSARDRGEGGYTF | TGCAGTGCTAGAGATAGGGGTGAGGGAGGCTACACCTTC
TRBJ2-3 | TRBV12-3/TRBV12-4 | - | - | CASSPRGVSDTQYF | TGTGCCAGCAGCCCTCGAGGGGTTTCAGATACGCAGTATTTT
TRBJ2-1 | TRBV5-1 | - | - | CASRNNPSSYNEQFF | TGCGCCAGCAGGAACAACCCGAGCTCCTACAATGAGCAGTTCTTC
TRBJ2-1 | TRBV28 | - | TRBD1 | CASSTIPTGIYNEQFF | TGTGCCAGCAGTACCATACCGACAGGGATCTACAATGAGCAGTTCTTC
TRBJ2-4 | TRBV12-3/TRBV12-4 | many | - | CASSLEGVGLSKNIQYF | TGTGCCAGCAGTTTAGAGGGAGTGGGTCTTAGCAAAAACATTCAGTACTTC
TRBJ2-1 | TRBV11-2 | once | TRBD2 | CASKLSGGSNEQFF | TGTGCCAGCAAATTAAGCGGGGGGTCCAATGAGCAGTTCTTC
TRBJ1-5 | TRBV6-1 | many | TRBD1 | CASRARTGPLSNQPQHF | TGTGCCAGCAGAGCTAGGACAGGGCCGCTTAGCAATCAGCCCCAGCATTTT
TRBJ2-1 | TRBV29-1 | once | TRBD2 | CSGQRGTSGRDEQFF | TGCAGCGGTCAACGGGGTACTAGCGGGAGAGATGAGCAGTTCTTC
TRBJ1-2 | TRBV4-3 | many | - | CASSQGVGNSAGYTF | TGCGCCAGCAGCCAAGGGGTAGGGAATAGTGCTGGCTACACCTTC
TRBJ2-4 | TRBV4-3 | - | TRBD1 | CASSQDTGQGAKNIQYF | TGCGCCAGCAGCCAAGATACGGGACAGGGAGCCAAAAACATTCAGTACTTC
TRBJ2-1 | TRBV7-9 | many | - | CASSPPVASSYNEQFF | TGTGCCAGCAGCCCCCCCGTGGCCAGCTCCTACAATGAGCAGTTCTTC
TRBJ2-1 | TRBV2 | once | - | CASSLEEQFF | TGTGCCAGCTCCCTAGAAGAGCAGTTCTTC
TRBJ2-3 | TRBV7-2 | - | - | CASSLQGVDTQYF | TGTGCCAGCAGCCTACAGGGTGTGGATACGCAGTATTTT
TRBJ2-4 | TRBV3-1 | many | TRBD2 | CASSQYRRGGLPKNIQYF | TGTGCCAGCAGCCAATATAGGCGGGGAGGGTTGCCCAAAAACATTCAGTACTTC
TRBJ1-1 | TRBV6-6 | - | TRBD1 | CASSLRQGLRWNTEAFF | TGTGCCAGCAGTCTACGACAGGGCCTTCGGTGGAACACTGAAGCTTTCTTT
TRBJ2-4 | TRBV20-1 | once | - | CSARDTGTTGLLRRNIQYF | TGCAGTGCTAGAGATACGGGAACAACAGGACTCTTAAGGAGAAACATTCAGTACTTC
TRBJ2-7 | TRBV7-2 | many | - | CASSPYRRLEQYF | TGTGCCAGCAGCCCCTACAGGCGACTCGAGCAGTACTTC
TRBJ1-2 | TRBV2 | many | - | CASSDQRNYGYTF | TGTGCCAGCAGTGACCAAAGGAACTATGGCTACACCTTC
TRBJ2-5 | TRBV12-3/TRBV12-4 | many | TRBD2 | CASSFGLAEETQYF | TGTGCCAGCAGTTTTGGACTAGCGGAAGAGACCCAGTACTTC
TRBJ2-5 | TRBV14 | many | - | CASSQVPETQYF | TGTGCCAGCAGCCAAGTCCCAGAGACCCAGTACTTC
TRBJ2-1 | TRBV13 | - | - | CASSSNYEQFF | TGTGCCAGCAGCTCCAACTATGAGCAGTTCTTC
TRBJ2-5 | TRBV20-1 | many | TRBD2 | CSARLAGAETQYF | TGCAGTGCTAGATTAGCGGGAGCAGAGACCCAGTACTTC
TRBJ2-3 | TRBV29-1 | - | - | CSPTKGVRGDTQYF | TGCAGCCCAACTAAGGGGGTTCGGGGAGATACGCAGTATTTT